This section outlines one TCR beta chain sequence together with its context. The sample comes from a study of blood T cell repertoires in COVID-19. Participants spanned ages roughly 18 to 95 years and resided in 20 to 25 US areas. The germline V gene encodes CDR1 SGHTA and CDR2 FQGTGA. This CDR3 is built from 15 residues. Germline trimming cut 5 bases from V and 0 bases from J; bases unmatched to any gene: 4. The method was immunoSEQ multiplex PCR; TCRdb's version includes in-frame clones alone and lacks a portion of them. Found here are approximately 400,000 clones, about 89% of them singletons; the top ten hold more than 0.85%.

The chain links TRBV7-3 to TRBJ2-1; TRBD1 matches at 7 bases. Sequenced sample: PBMCs or T cells enriched from blood (not recorded which). The source of this sequence is a middle-aged woman who had been exposed to COVID-19. DNA of the CDR3: TGTGCCAGCAGCCTGGGGGACAGCTCCTACAATGAGCAGTTCTTC. Encoded protein: CASSLGDSSYNEQFF.